One TCR beta chain is described in this entry. The sample originates from a study of a mutant IDH1 vaccine in newly diagnosed glioma. The overall study: Treated patients were roughly 60% male, roughly 40% female, mean age 40.4 years.

Profiling relied on immunoSEQ multiplex PCR, and the TCRdb table lists in-frame clones only, not all of them. The data show tens of thousands of clones, roughly 80% seen once. Specified time point: baseline, week 1 (first vaccination visit). The treatment denotes: pre-vaccination baseline after standard-of-care therapy. Each of the donors came in with new WHO grade 3 or 4 astrocytomas that were IDH1-mutant and ATRX-lost. The receptor's source is a man aged 40-55 years with glioma. Some clones in this sample may be carry-over from other donors' samples. This material consisted of PBMCs, taken from a glioma patient treated with radiotherapy, temozolomide or both.

CDR3 nucleotides: TGTGCCAGCAGTGACTGGCCAAATCCTAGCGGGGGGGCCTCCTACGAGCAGTACTTC. Its translation is CASSDWPNPSGGASYEQYF. The V gene is TRBV6-4, the J gene TRBJ2-7, with TRBD2 matching 12 bases. The CDR3 is 19 residues long. V gave up 1 base and J gave up 0 bases; unmatched junction bases: 10. Germline loops: CDR1 MRHNA, CDR2 SNTAGT.